This T cell receptor (beta chain) is from a study of T-cell reconstitution after alpha-beta-depleted transplantation in children. Ten or more counts support this clonotype. The germline V gene has CDR1 MNHNS and CDR2 SASEGT. V was clipped by 5 bases and J by 0 bases, with 8 bases between them. The CDR3 covers 13 residues. Preparing the TCRbeta library involved the use of unique molecular identifiers. A single record per CDR3 protein comes from TCRdb applying MiXCR to the PCR reads. The table has 350,000 to 450,000 distinct CDR3 sequences, roughly 20% seen once. This sample comprised PBMCs from the stem cell graft donor, obtained from the stem cell graft. The clonotype comes from a human donor who donated a stem cell graft to a child with acute myeloid leukemia. The chain uses TRBV6-1 and TRBJ2-7; D may be TRBD2 (5 bases). The DNA of the CDR3 is TGTGCCAGCAGTATAAGCGGCTCCTACGAGCAGTACTTC. This sequence encodes CASSISGSYEQYF.